This TCR beta chain was observed in a study of blood T cell repertoires in COVID-19. Study in general: Italy, Spain and the United States were the sources of the convalescent and acute COVID-19 samples. The cDNA or gDNA used as material had been derived from T cells, B-cell-depleted T cells, or PBMCs.

The Seattle site enrolled patients during active infection and followed them longitudinally. J was trimmed by 2 bases and V by 5 bases; bases with no gene match: 21. Germline CDR1 and CDR2: MNHEY and SMNVEV (reference sequence). The CDR3 extends over 20 amino acids. How the authors handled the data: Reference gene primers were amplified, and this amplification served to estimate nucleated cell counts. Measured with immunoSEQ multiplex PCR; TCRdb has only the in-frame clones, and not every one. V, J and clone size are taken as reported in that table, and D and trimming were inferred from the DNA itself. Found here are around 300,000 clones, 85% to 90% of them singletons; the top ten hold 0.8% to 1.3%.

The chain employs TRBV27 and TRBJ2-1; 7 bases align to TRBD2. The clonotype comes from a woman between 40 and 55 years old with COVID-19, enrolled during active disease. The sequenced sample consisted of peripheral blood. Here the CDR3 DNA reads TGTGCCAGCAGTACAGTTGATGGGGCGAAGCTAGCGGACGCCTACAATGAGCAGTTCTTC. This translates into CASSTVDGAKLADAYNEQFF.